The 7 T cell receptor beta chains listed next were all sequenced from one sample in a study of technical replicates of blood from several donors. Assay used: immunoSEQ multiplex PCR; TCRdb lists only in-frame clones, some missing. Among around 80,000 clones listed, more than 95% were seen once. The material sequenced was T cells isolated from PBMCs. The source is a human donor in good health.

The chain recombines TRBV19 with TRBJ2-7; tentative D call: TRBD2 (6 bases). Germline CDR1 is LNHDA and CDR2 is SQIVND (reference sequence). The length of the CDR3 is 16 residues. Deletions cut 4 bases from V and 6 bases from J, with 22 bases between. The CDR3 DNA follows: TGTGCCAGTAGTACCCGCGGCCAGGGAGGATCTGGCGAGCAGTACTTC. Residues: CASSTRGQGGSGEQYF.

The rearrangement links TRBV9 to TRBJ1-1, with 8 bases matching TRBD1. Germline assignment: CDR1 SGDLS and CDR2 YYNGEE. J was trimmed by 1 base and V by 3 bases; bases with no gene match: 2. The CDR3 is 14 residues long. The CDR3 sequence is CASSARGQNTEAFF. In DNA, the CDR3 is TGTGCCAGCAGCGCCAGGGGGCAGAACACTGAAGCTTTCTTT.

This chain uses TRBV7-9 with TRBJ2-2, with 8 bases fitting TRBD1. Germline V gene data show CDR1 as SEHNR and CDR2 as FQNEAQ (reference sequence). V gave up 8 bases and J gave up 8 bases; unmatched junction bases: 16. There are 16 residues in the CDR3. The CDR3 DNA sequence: TGTGCCAGCCGACTGATGCGGCAGGGGGCCGGGGGGGAGCTGTTTTTT. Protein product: CASRLMRQGAGGELFF. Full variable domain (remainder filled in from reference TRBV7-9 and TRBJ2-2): DTGVSQNPRHKITKRGQNVTFRCDPISEHNRLYWYRQTLGQGPEFLTYFQNEAQLEKSRLLSDRFSAERPKGSFSTLEIQRTEQGDSAMYLCASRLMRQGAGGELFFGEGSRLTVL.

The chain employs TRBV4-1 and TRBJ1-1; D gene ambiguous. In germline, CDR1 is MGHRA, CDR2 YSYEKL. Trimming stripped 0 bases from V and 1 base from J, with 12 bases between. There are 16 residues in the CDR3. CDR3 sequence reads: CASSQEHDMWNTEAFF. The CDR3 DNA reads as TGCGCCAGCAGCCAAGAACATGACATGTGGAACACTGAAGCTTTCTTT.

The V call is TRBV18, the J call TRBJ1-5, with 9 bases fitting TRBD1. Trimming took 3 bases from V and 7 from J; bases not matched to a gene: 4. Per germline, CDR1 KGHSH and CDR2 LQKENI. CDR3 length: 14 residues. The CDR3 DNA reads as TGTGCCAGCTCACCGGGACAGGGAAAACAGCCCCAGCATTTT. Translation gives CASSPGQGKQPQHF.

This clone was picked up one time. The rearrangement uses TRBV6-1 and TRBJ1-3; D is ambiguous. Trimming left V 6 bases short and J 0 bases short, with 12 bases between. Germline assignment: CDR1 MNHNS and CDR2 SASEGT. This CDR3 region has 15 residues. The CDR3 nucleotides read TGTGCCAGCAGCCCTGTATCTTCCTCTGGAAACACCATATATTTT. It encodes CASSPVSSSGNTIYF.

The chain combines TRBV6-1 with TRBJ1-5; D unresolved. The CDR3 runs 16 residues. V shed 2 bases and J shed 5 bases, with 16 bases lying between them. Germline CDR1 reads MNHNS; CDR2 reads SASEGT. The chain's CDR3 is CASSEFPRMIDQPQHF. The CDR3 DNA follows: TGTGCCAGCAGTGAATTTCCGCGGATGATAGATCAGCCCCAGCATTTT.